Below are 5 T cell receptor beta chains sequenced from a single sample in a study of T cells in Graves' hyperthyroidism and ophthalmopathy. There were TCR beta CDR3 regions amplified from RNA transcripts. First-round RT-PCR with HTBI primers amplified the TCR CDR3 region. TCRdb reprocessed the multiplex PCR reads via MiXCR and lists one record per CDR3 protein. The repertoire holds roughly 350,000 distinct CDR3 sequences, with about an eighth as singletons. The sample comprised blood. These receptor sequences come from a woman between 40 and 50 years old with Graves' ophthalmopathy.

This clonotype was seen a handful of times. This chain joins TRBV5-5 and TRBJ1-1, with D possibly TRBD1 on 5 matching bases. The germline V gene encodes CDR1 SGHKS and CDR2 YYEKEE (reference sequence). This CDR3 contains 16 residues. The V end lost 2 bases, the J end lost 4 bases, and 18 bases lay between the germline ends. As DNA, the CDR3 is TGTGCCAGCAGCTTAGATTCCCGGGGGAGTGGCACTGAAGCTTTCTTT. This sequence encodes CASSLDSRGSGTEAFF.

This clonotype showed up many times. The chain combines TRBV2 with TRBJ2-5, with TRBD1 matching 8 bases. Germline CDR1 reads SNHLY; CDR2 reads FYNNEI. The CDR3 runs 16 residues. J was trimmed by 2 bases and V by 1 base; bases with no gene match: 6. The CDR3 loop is CASSEDPGGWQETQYF. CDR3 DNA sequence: TGTGCCAGCAGTGAAGACCCAGGGGGCTGGCAAGAGACCCAGTACTTC.

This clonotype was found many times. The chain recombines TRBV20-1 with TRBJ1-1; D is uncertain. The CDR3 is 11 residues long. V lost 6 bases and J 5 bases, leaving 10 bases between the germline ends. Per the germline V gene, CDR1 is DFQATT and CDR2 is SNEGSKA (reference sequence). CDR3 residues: CSASAGTEAFF. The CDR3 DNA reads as TGCAGTGCCAGCGCTGGGACTGAAGCTTTCTTT.

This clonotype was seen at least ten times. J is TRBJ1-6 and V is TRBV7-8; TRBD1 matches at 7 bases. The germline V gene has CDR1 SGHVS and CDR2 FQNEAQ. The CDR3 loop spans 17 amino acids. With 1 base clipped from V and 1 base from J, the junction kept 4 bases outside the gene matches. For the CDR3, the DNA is TGTGCCAGCAGCTTAGTGTCAGGGGGATCCTATAATTCACCCCTCCACTTT. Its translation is CASSLVSGGSYNSPLHF.

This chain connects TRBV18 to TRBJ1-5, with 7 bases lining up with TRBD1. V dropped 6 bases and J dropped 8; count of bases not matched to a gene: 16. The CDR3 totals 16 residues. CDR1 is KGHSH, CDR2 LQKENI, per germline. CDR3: CASSRVLGGGGEPQHF. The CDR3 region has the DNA TGTGCCAGCTCCAGAGTGTTAGGAGGGGGCGGTGAGCCCCAGCATTTT.